This TCR beta chain was identified during a study of Graves' ophthalmopathy and Graves' hyperthyroidism. The CDR3 consists of 16 residues. The germline V and J ends were trimmed by 4 bases and 4 bases, with 19 bases remaining between them. Germline V CDR1 and CDR2: SEHNR, FQNEAQ (reference sequence). The authors amplified TCR beta CDR3 regions from RNA transcripts. Second-round multiplex PCR followed a first-round RT-PCR using HTBI primers. TCRdb independently ran MiXCR on the multiplex PCR reads; one entry per CDR3 protein. This table holds around 590,000 distinct CDR3 sequences, about 40% found once. The sample holds one count of this clonotype. Other autoimmune diseases, uncontrolled infections, pregnancy and lactation each led to patient exclusion.

The chain recombines TRBV7-9 with TRBJ1-1, with a tentative D call TRBD1 (5 bases). The sample comprised peripheral blood or thyroid tissue (not recorded which). The TCR sequence derives from an adult man with Graves' hyperthyroidism. The CDR3 nucleotides read TGTGCCAGCAGCTCGACTGCAGGGAGTTGGGGCACTGAAGCTTTCTTT. Protein product: CASSSTAGSWGTEAFF.